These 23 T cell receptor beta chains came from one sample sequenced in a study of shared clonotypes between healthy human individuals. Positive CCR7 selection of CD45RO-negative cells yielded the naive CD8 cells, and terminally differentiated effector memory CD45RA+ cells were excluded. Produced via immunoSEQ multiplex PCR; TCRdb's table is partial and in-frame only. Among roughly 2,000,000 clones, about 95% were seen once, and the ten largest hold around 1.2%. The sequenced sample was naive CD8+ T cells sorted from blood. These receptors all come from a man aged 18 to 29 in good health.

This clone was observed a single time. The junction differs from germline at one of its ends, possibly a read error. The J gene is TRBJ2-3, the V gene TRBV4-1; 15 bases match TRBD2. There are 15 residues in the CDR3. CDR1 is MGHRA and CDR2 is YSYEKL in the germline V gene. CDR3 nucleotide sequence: TGCGCCAGCAGCCATGGACTAGCGGGGGGGCCTACGCCGTATTTT. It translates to CASSHGLAGGPTPYF.

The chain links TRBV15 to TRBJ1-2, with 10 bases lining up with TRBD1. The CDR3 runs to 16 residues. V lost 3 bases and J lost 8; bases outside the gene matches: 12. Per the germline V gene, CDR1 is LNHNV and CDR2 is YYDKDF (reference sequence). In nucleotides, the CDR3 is TGTGCCACCAGCAGCCCAGGGACAGGGGTGTCTTACGGCTACACCTTC. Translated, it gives CATSSPGTGVSYGYTF. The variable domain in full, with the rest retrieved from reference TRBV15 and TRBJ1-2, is DAMVIQNPRYQVTQFGKPVTLSCSQTLNHNVMYWYQQKSSQAPKLLFHYYDKDFNNEADTPDNFQSRRPNTSFCFLDIRSPGLGDTAMYLCATSSPGTGVSYGYTFGSGTRLTVV.

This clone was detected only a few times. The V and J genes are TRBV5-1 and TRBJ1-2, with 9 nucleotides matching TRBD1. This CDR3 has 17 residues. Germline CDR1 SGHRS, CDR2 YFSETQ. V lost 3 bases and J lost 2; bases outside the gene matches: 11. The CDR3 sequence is CASSSLGTGPLNYGYTF. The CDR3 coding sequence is TGCGCCAGCAGCTCCCTCGGGACAGGGCCGCTGAACTATGGCTACACCTTC.

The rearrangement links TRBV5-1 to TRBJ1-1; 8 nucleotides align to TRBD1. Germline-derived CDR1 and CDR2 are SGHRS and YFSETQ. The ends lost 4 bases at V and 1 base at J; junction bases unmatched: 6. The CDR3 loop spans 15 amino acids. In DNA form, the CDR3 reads TGCGCCAGCAGCACTCGACAGGGGCCGAACACTGAAGCTTTCTTT. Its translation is CASSTRQGPNTEAFF.

The CDR3 reads CASSQRGDPGELFF. The CDR3 DNA is TGCGCCAGCAGCCAAAGGGGGGACCCCGGGGAGCTGTTTTTT. The chain has TRBV4-3 and TRBJ2-2; D is possibly TRBD1 or TRBD2 (6 bases each). Per germline, CDR1 LGHNA and CDR2 YSLEER. There are 14 residues in the CDR3. The V and J ends lost 2 bases and 6 bases respectively, with 10 bases between them.

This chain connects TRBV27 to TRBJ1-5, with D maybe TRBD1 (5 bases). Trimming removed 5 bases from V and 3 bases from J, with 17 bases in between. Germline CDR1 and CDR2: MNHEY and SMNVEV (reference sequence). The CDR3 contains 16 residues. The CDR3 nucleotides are TGTGCCAGCAGTCCCTGGGGCCAGGGCCCCAATCAGCCCCAGCATTTT. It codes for CASSPWGQGPNQPQHF.

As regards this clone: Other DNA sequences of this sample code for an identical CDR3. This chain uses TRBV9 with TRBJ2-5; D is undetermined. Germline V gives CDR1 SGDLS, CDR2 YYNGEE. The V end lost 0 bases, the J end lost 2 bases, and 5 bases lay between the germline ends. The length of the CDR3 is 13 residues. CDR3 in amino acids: CASSVATQETQYF. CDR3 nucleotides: TGTGCCAGCAGCGTAGCTACGCAAGAGACCCAGTACTTC.

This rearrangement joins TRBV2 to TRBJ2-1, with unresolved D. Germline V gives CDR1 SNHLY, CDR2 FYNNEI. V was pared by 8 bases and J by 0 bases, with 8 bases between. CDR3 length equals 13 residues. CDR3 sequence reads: CASDKSSYNEQFF. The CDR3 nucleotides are TGTGCCAGCGACAAGAGCTCCTACAATGAGCAGTTCTTC.

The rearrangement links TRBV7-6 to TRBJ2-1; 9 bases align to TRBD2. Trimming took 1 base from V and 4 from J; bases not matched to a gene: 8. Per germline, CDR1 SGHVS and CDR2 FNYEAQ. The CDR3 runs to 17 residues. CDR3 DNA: TGTGCCAGCAGCTTAGACCATAGCGGGAGTTTGTACAATGAGCAGTTCTTC. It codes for CASSLDHSGSLYNEQFF.

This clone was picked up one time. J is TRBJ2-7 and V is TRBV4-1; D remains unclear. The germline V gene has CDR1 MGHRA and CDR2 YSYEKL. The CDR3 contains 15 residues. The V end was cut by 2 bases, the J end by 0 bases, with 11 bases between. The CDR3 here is CASSQHTASSYEQYF. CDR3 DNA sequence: TGCGCCAGCAGCCAACATACAGCAAGCTCCTACGAGCAGTACTTC.

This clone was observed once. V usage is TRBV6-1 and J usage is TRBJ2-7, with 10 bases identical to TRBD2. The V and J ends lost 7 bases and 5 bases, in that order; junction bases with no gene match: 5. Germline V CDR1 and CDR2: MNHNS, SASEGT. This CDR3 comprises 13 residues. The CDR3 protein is CASTGLASNEQYF. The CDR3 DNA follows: TGTGCCAGCACGGGACTAGCGTCGAACGAGCAGTACTTC.

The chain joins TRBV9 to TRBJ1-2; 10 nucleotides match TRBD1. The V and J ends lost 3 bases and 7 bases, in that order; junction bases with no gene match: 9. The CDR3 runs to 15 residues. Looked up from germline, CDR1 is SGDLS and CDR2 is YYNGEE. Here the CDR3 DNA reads TGTGCCAGCAGCGCGACAGGGGGCGCCGGTATTGGCTACACCTTC. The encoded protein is CASSATGGAGIGYTF.

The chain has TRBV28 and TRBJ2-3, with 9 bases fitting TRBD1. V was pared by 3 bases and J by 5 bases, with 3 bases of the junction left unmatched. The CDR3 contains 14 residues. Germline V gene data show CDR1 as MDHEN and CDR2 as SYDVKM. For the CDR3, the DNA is TGTGCCAGCAGTTTGGGACAGGGCATAGATACGCAGTATTTT. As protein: CASSLGQGIDTQYF.

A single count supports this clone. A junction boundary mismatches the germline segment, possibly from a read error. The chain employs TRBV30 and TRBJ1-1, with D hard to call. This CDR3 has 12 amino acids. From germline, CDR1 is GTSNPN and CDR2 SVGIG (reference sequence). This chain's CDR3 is CAWGVWNTEAFF. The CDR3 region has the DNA TGTGCCTGGGGTGTATGGAACACTGAAGCTTTCTTT.

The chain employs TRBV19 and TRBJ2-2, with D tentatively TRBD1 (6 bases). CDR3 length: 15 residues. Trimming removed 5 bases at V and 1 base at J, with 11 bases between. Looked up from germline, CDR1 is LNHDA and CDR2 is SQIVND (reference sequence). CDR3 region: CASSVQGWNTGELFF. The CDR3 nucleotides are TGTGCCAGTAGTGTACAGGGATGGAACACCGGGGAGCTGTTTTTT.

The CDR3 DNA follows: TGTGCCAGCAGTTTATTAGGACAGGGAGGGAACGAGCAGTACTTC. Amino acid sequence: CASSLLGQGGNEQYF. This rearrangement joins TRBV27 to TRBJ2-7; D may be TRBD1 (8 bases). This CDR3 is 15 amino acids long. Per germline, CDR1 MNHEY and CDR2 SMNVEV (reference sequence). Trimming took off 1 base at V and 5 bases at J, with 15 bases between the two ends.

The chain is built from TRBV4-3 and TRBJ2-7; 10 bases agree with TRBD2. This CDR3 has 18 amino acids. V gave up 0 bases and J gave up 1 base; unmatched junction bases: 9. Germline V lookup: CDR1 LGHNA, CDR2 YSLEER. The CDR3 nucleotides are TGCGCCAGCAGCCAAGATTTTTCGGTAGCGGGAGGTTCCTACGAGCAGTACTTC. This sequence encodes CASSQDFSVAGGSYEQYF.

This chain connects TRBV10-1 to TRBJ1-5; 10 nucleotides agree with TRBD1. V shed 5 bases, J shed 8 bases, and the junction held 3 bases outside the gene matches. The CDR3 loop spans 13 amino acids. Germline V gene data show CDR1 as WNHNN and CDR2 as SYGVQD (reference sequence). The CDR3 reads CASSRDRGEPQHF. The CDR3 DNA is TGCGCCAGCAGTAGGGACAGGGGTGAGCCCCAGCATTTT.

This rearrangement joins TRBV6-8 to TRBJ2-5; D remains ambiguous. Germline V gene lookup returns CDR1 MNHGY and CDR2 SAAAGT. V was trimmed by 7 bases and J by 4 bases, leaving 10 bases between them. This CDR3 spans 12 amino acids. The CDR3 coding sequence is TGTGCCAGCAACCTCCAAGGAGAGACCCAGTACTTC. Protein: CASNLQGETQYF.

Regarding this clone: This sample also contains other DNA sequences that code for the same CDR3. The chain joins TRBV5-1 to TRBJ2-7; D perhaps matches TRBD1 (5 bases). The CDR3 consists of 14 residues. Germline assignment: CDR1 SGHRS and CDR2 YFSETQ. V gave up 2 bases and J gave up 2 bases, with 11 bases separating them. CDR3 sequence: CASSLPTATYEQYF. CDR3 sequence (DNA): TGCGCCAGCAGCTTACCGACAGCAACCTACGAGCAGTACTTC.

CDR3 coding DNA: TGTGCCAGCAGCCATGACAGGGGAGGAGGCTACGAGCAGTACTTC. Translating gives CASSHDRGGGYEQYF. The chain uses TRBV6-1 and TRBJ2-7, with 8 bases lining up with TRBD1. The J segment lost 3 bases and the V segment lost 6 bases, leaving 10 bases of the junction unmatched. CDR3 length: 15 residues. Per the germline V gene, CDR1 is MNHNS and CDR2 is SASEGT.

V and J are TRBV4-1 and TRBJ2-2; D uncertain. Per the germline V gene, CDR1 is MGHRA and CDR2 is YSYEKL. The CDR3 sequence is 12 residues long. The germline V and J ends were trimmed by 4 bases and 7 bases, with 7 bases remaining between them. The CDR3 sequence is CASSPLGGELFF. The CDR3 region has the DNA TGCGCCAGCAGCCCCCTAGGCGGGGAGCTGTTTTTT.

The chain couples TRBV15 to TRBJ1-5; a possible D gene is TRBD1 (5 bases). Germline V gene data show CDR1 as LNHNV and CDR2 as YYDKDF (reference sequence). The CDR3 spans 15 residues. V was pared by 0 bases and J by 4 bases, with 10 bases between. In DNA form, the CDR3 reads TGTGCCACCAGCAGAGATCGAAGGGGAAATCAGCCCCAGCATTTT. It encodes CATSRDRRGNQPQHF.